This TCR beta chain was obtained from a study of cytomegalovirus exposure and HLA in healthy donors. Study-wide points: Later analysis suggested links between common viral pathogens and several top significant clusters. Among immune exposure information, only CMV serostatus was available. TCR beta chain V- and J-gene trimming was linked, in a later analysis, to a missense variant in DCLRE1C.

The PCR had 60 Vbeta and 13 Jbeta primers. The method was immunoSEQ multiplex PCR; TCRdb's version includes in-frame clones alone and lacks a portion of them. This table has about 43,000 clones, about half appearing once. The CDR3 spans 13 residues. Trimming removed 3 bases from V and 7 bases from J, with 10 bases in between. In germline, CDR1 is MNHNS, CDR2 SASEGT. As concerns this clone: Its target is unknown.

The V call is TRBV6-1, the J call TRBJ1-5, with D uncertain. The sequenced sample consisted of PBMCs. This receptor was identified in a man between 60 and 75 years old in good health and CMV-seronegative. The CDR3 protein is CASSDGSGQPQHF. In DNA, the CDR3 is TGTGCCAGCAGTGACGGTAGCGGACAGCCCCAGCATTTT.